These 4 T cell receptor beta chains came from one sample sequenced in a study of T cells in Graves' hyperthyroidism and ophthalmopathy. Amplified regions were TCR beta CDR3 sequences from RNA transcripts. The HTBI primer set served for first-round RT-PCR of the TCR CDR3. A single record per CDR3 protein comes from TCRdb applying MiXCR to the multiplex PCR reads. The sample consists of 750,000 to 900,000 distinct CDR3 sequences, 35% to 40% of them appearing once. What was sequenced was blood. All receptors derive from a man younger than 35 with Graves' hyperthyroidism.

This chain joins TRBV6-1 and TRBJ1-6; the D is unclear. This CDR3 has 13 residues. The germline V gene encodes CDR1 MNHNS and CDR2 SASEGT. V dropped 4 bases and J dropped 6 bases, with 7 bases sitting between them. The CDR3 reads CASSVETNSPLHF. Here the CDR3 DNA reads TGTGCCAGCAGTGTCGAGACTAATTCACCCCTCCACTTT.

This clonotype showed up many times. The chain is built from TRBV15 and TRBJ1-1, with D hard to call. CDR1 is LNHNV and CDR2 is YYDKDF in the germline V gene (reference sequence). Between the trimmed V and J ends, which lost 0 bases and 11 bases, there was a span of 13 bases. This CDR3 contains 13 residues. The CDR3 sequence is CATSRDFNRGAFF. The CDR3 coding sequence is TGTGCCACCAGCAGAGATTTCAACCGAGGGGCTTTCTTT.

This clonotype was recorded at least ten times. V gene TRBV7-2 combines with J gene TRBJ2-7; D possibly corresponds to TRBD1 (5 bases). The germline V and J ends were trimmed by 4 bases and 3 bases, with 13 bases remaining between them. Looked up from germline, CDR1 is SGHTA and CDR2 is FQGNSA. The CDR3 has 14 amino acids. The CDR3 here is CASSSRVADYEQYF. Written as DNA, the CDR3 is TGTGCCAGCAGCTCCAGGGTTGCCGACTACGAGCAGTACTTC.

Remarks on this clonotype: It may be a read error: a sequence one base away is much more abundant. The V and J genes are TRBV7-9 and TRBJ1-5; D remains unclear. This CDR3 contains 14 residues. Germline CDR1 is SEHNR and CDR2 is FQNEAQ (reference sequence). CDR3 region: CAISLGGGRQPQHF. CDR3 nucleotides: TGTGCCATCAGCTTAGGCGGAGGGCGGCAGCCCCAGCATTTT.